Listed below are T cell receptor beta chains from one sample, sequenced in a study of blood T cell repertoires in COVID-19. Libraries were prepared by immunoSEQ multiplex PCR; TCRdb keeps only in-frame clonotypes and omits some of them. The table records about 180,000 clones, about four fifths of them present only once. Sequenced material: peripheral blood. The receptors come from a woman aged 70 to 79 with COVID-19, enrolled during active disease. The CDR3 runs from the conserved cysteine through the conserved F or W. A D gene is named only where the DNA matches it firmly. Expanded clones get a size class; other rows say once, few or many, or leave the size out.

size: once
J: TRBJ2-7
V: TRBV6-6
D: .
CDR3: CASSYPLAGRYEQYF
DNA: TGTGCCAGCAGTTACCCCCTCGCGGGCCGGTACGAGCAGTACTTC

size: .
J: TRBJ2-7
V: TRBV6-5
D: TRBD1
CDR3: CASSSYRQGEREQYF
DNA: TGTGCCAGCAGTTCATACCGACAGGGGGAAAGGGAGCAGTACTTC

size: .
J: TRBJ2-7
V: TRBV7-8
D: TRBD1
CDR3: CASSPPGQGLEQYF
DNA: TGTGCCAGCAGCCCACCGGGACAGGGGTTGGAGCAGTACTTC

size: .
J: TRBJ2-1
V: TRBV3-1/TRBV3-2
D: TRBD2
CDR3: CASSLRTSGSSNEQFF
DNA: TGTGCCAGCAGCTTACGGACTAGCGGGAGCTCCAATGAGCAGTTCTTC

size: .
J: TRBJ2-5
V: TRBV6-4
D: .
CDR3: CASRVTRLVGETQYF
DNA: TGTGCCAGCAGAGTCACAAGACTAGTAGGCGAGACCCAGTACTTC

size: .
J: TRBJ1-2
V: TRBV5-4
D: TRBD1
CDR3: CASSLGGTGGAGGYTF
DNA: TGTGCCAGCAGCTTGGGGGGGACAGGGGGCGCCGGTGGCTACACCTTC

size: .
J: TRBJ1-1
V: TRBV7-9
D: TRBD1
CDR3: CASSSTGTAYEAFF
DNA: TGTGCCAGCAGCTCGACCGGGACAGCTTATGAAGCTTTCTTT

size: .
J: TRBJ2-1
V: TRBV4-1
D: .
CDR3: CASSQAPEQARSYNEQFF
DNA: TGCGCCAGCAGCCAAGCCCCAGAGCAGGCTCGATCCTACAATGAGCAGTTCTTC

size: once
J: TRBJ2-5
V: TRBV5-1
D: TRBD1
CDR3: CASRSTGDQETQYF
DNA: TGCGCCAGCCGATCCACAGGGGACCAAGAGACCCAGTACTTC

size: .
J: TRBJ2-1
V: TRBV2
D: .
CDR3: CASRFQGSYNEQFF
DNA: TGTGCCAGCAGGTTCCAGGGGTCCTACAATGAGCAGTTCTTC

size: .
J: TRBJ2-5
V: TRBV5-1
D: TRBD2
CDR3: CASSHGLAGGNQETQYF
DNA: TGCGCCAGCAGCCACGGACTAGCGGGAGGGAACCAAGAGACCCAGTACTTC

size: .
J: TRBJ2-1
V: TRBV28
D: TRBD2
CDR3: CASSLAPGGYEQFF
DNA: TGTGCCAGCAGTTTAGCCCCGGGAGGGTATGAGCAGTTCTTC

size: .
J: TRBJ2-2
V: TRBV28
D: .
CDR3: CASSSLRSGTGELFF
DNA: TGTGCCAGCAGTTCCCTCAGGTCTGGGACCGGGGAGCTGTTTTTT

size: .
J: TRBJ1-4
V: TRBV2
D: .
CDR3: CASSLGWANEKLFF
DNA: TGTGCCAGCAGTTTGGGCTGGGCTAATGAAAAACTGTTTTTT

size: .
J: TRBJ1-1
V: TRBV7-2
D: TRBD1
CDR3: CASSLLTGGITEAFF
DNA: TGTGCCAGCAGCTTATTGACAGGGGGCATCACTGAAGCTTTCTTT

size: .
J: TRBJ2-3
V: TRBV2
D: TRBD2
CDR3: CASSTNPGLAAIGDTQYF
DNA: TGTGCCAGCAGTACGAACCCGGGACTAGCGGCCATCGGGGATACGCAGTATTTT

size: .
J: TRBJ2-2
V: TRBV4-3
D: TRBD1
CDR3: CASSLRSGTGGTGELFF
DNA: TGCGCCAGCAGTCTAAGATCCGGGACAGGGGGAACCGGGGAGCTGTTTTTT

size: .
J: TRBJ2-1
V: TRBV7-2
D: TRBD2
CDR3: CASSSLGTSGRNEQFF
DNA: TGTGCCAGCAGCTCGCTCGGGACTAGCGGGAGGAATGAGCAGTTCTTC

size: .
J: TRBJ1-5
V: TRBV10-3
D: .
CDR3: CAISGGQPQHF
DNA: TGTGCCATCAGTGGAGGGCAGCCCCAGCATTTT

size: .
J: TRBJ2-5
V: TRBV3-1/TRBV3-2
D: TRBD2
CDR3: CASSQGLAGAETQYF
DNA: TGTGCCAGCAGCCAAGGGCTAGCGGGCGCGGAGACCCAGTACTTC

size: .
J: TRBJ2-3
V: TRBV30
D: .
CDR3: CAWSPFSGRATDTQYF
DNA: TGTGCCTGGAGCCCCTTCAGCGGGCGAGCCACAGATACGCAGTATTTT

size: .
J: TRBJ2-3
V: TRBV7-2
D: .
CDR3: CASTMDWGTDTQYF
DNA: TGTGCCAGCACCATGGACTGGGGCACAGATACGCAGTATTTT

size: .
J: TRBJ2-5
V: TRBV6-2/TRBV6-3
D: .
CDR3: CASSSAGMGYQETQYF
DNA: TGTGCCAGCAGTAGTGCGGGTATGGGGTACCAAGAGACCCAGTACTTC

size: once
J: TRBJ1-6
V: TRBV2
D: TRBD1
CDR3: CASSQLGAGGVNSPLHF
DNA: TGTGCCAGCAGCCAGCTAGGGGCAGGGGGTGTTAATTCACCCCTCCACTTT

size: .
J: TRBJ2-7
V: TRBV19
D: .
CDR3: CASSIKSYGPYEQYF
DNA: TGTGCCAGTAGTATCAAGTCTTACGGTCCCTACGAGCAGTACTTC

size: .
J: TRBJ2-5
V: TRBV11-2
D: .
CDR3: CASSRDREETQYF
DNA: TGTGCCAGCAGCCGAGACAGAGAAGAGACCCAGTACTTC

size: .
J: TRBJ1-5
V: TRBV28
D: TRBD1
CDR3: CASIPLGTGVQPQHF
DNA: TGTGCCAGCATTCCACTAGGGACAGGGGTTCAGCCCCAGCATTTT

size: .
J: TRBJ2-6
V: TRBV7-9
D: TRBD1
CDR3: CASSSLRDRIRSGANVLTF
DNA: TGTGCCAGCAGCTCCCTCCGGGACAGGATCCGCTCTGGGGCCAACGTCCTGACTTTC

size: .
J: TRBJ2-5
V: TRBV7-2
D: .
CDR3: CASSQITGSPGETQYF
DNA: TGTGCCAGCAGCCAAATTACTGGGAGTCCGGGGGAGACCCAGTACTTC

size: .
J: TRBJ1-3
V: TRBV21-1
D: .
CDR3: CASSKWRDRADSGNTIYF
DNA: TGTGCCAGCAGCAAATGGAGGGACAGGGCCGACTCTGGAAACACCATATATTTT

size: .
J: TRBJ2-5
V: TRBV18
D: .
CDR3: CASSAGRGGETQYF
DNA: TGTGCCAGCTCCGCGGGCAGGGGTGGAGAGACCCAGTACTTC

size: .
J: TRBJ1-1
V: TRBV3-1/TRBV3-2
D: TRBD1
CDR3: CASSPSRGQSEAFF
DNA: TGTGCCAGCAGCCCCTCGAGGGGGCAGAGTGAAGCTTTCTTT

size: .
J: TRBJ2-5
V: TRBV19
D: TRBD1
CDR3: CASSMGTGEETQYF
DNA: TGTGCCAGTAGTATGGGGACAGGGGAAGAGACCCAGTACTTC

size: .
J: TRBJ2-3
V: TRBV7-2
D: TRBD2
CDR3: CASSLQASGSTDTQYF
DNA: TGTGCCAGCAGCTTACAGGCTAGCGGGAGTACAGATACGCAGTATTTT

size: .
J: TRBJ2-1
V: TRBV4-1
D: .
CDR3: CASSLPPGQSVYNEQFF
DNA: TGCGCCAGCAGCCTCCCCCCTGGACAGTCTGTCTACAATGAGCAGTTCTTC

size: .
J: TRBJ1-1
V: TRBV19
D: TRBD1
CDR3: CASSIGQGARTEAFF
DNA: TGTGCCAGTAGTATAGGACAGGGGGCAAGGACTGAAGCTTTCTTT

size: .
J: TRBJ1-1
V: TRBV28
D: TRBD1
CDR3: CASRRQGGTEAFF
DNA: TGTGCCAGCAGACGGCAGGGGGGCACTGAAGCTTTCTTT